These T cell receptor beta chains were read from a single sample in a study of CD8+ T cells in alopecia areata. TCRdb's table, derived via immunoSEQ multiplex PCR, lists solely in-frame clones and lacks some. The table lists some 220,000 clones, around three fifths of them singletons. The source material was CD4+ T cells sorted from blood, sampled at week 4, from a patient treated with tofacitinib. The receptors stem from a human donor with alopecia areata. Each CDR3 is given with its conserved first and last residue. The D gene is left open where the match is weak. Size values are once, few and many counts, or a class for expanded clones, and some rows have none.

J gene: TRBJ1-2
V gene: TRBV2
clone size: few
D gene: -
CDR3 protein: CASRSGNYGYTF
CDR3 DNA: TGTGCCAGCAGATCGGGGAACTATGGCTACACCTTC

J gene: TRBJ1-6
V gene: TRBV27
clone size: -
D gene: -
CDR3 protein: CASSLRNSPLHF
CDR3 DNA: TGTGCCAGCAGTTTGCGGAATTCACCCCTCCACTTT

J gene: TRBJ1-1
V gene: TRBV6-6
clone size: few
D gene: -
CDR3 protein: CASSRAEAFF
CDR3 DNA: TGTGCCAGCAGTAGAGCTGAAGCTTTCTTT

J gene: TRBJ1-2
V gene: TRBV6-1
clone size: -
D gene: TRBD1
CDR3 protein: CASSETGQGNYGYTF
CDR3 DNA: TGTGCCAGCAGTGAAACGGGACAGGGGAACTATGGCTACACCTTC

J gene: TRBJ2-5
V gene: TRBV27
clone size: -
D gene: -
CDR3 protein: CASRIGGGGWETQYF
CDR3 DNA: TGTGCCAGCAGGATAGGCGGGGGCGGTTGGGAGACCCAGTACTTC

J gene: TRBJ2-1
V gene: TRBV30
clone size: -
D gene: -
CDR3 protein: CAWSAGASLGNEQFF
CDR3 DNA: TGTGCCTGGAGTGCCGGGGCTAGCCTGGGCAATGAGCAGTTCTTC

J gene: TRBJ1-1
V gene: TRBV27
clone size: -
D gene: TRBD1
CDR3 protein: CASMGQGSLPFF
CDR3 DNA: TGTGCCAGCATGGGACAGGGGAGTTTACCTTTCTTT

J gene: TRBJ2-7
V gene: TRBV2
clone size: -
D gene: -
CDR3 protein: CASSEDRDTTYEQYF
CDR3 DNA: TGTGCCAGCAGTGAAGACCGGGACACGACCTACGAGCAGTACTTC

J gene: TRBJ1-2
V gene: TRBV5-1
clone size: few
D gene: -
CDR3 protein: CASSLNTRGGSYGYTF
CDR3 DNA: TGCGCCAGCAGCTTGAACACGCGGGGAGGAAGCTATGGCTACACCTTC

J gene: TRBJ2-6
V gene: TRBV7-6
clone size: -
D gene: -
CDR3 protein: CASSPSSWGSSGANVLTF
CDR3 DNA: TGTGCCAGCAGCCCATCCTCGTGGGGAAGCTCTGGGGCCAACGTCCTGACTTTC

J gene: TRBJ2-5
V gene: TRBV30
clone size: -
D gene: -
CDR3 protein: CAWSAGTPAQTQYF
CDR3 DNA: TGTGCCTGGAGTGCCGGGACACCCGCACAGACCCAGTACTTC